A single sample is the source of the 25 T cell receptor beta chains below, sequenced in a study of T cell changes during pregnancy in multiple sclerosis. Profiling relied on immunoSEQ multiplex PCR, and the TCRdb table lists in-frame clones only, not all of them. The table includes 30,000 to 35,000 clones, 90% detected once. Material: CD8+ T cells from peripheral blood mononuclear cells, obtained before pregnancy. These receptors all come from a female donor with multiple sclerosis, enrolled in a pregnancy study.

The chain carries TRBV7-6 and TRBJ2-1, with D possibly TRBD2 on 5 matching bases. V lost 4 bases, J lost 0 bases, and 19 bases lay in between. This CDR3 region has 18 residues. The germline V gene has CDR1 SGHVS and CDR2 FNYEAQ. CDR3 amino acids: CASSSSELTGSSYNEQFF. In nucleotides, the CDR3 is TGTGCCAGCAGCTCCAGTGAGCTCACGGGGAGCTCCTACAATGAGCAGTTCTTC.

The V and J genes are TRBV19 and TRBJ2-7; the D is unclear. There are 14 residues in the CDR3. The germline V and J ends were trimmed by 4 bases and 2 bases, with 12 bases remaining between them. CDR1 is LNHDA and CDR2 is SQIVND in the germline V gene (reference sequence). CDR3 loop: CASSSIHYPYEQYF. CDR3 coding DNA: TGTGCCAGTAGTAGTATTCACTACCCCTACGAGCAGTACTTC.

Here the CDR3 DNA reads TGTGCCAGCAGTTCGGAGGGTATGGGGAACACTGAAGCTTTCTTT. It translates to CASSSEGMGNTEAFF. This chain links TRBV5-4 with TRBJ1-1, with D unresolved. In germline, CDR1 is SGHNT, CDR2 YYREEE (reference sequence). V shed 5 bases and J shed 1 base, with 15 bases lying between them. CDR3 length equals 15 residues.

The rearrangement links TRBV10-3 to TRBJ1-1; maybe TRBD1 (5 bases). Germline CDR1 reads ENHRY; CDR2 reads SYGVKD. V was shortened by 8 bases and J by 0 bases, with 13 bases between the two germline ends. The CDR3 extends over 14 amino acids. The CDR3 sequence is CAIVLRGLNTEAFF. The CDR3 DNA reads as TGTGCCATCGTTCTTAGGGGATTGAACACTGAAGCTTTCTTT.

The V call is TRBV13, the J call TRBJ1-5; the D is unclear. CDR1 is PRHDT and CDR2 is FYEKMQ in the germline V gene (reference sequence). The CDR3 has 13 residues. V was clipped by 2 bases and J by 3 bases, with 5 bases between them. CDR3 nucleotides: TGTGCCAGCAGCTTATCGGTCAATCAGCCCCAGCATTTT. Translation gives CASSLSVNQPQHF.

The J gene is TRBJ1-2, the V gene TRBV29-1, with D possibly matching TRBD1 (5 bases). This CDR3 is 12 amino acids long. Germline V CDR1 and CDR2: SQVTM, ANQGSEA. The germline V and J ends were trimmed by 4 bases and 8 bases, with 14 bases remaining between them. CDR3 DNA sequence: TGCAGCGTTGGGGGCACGTCCTCCGGCTACACCTTC. Protein product: CSVGGTSSGYTF.

This chain connects TRBV7-6 to TRBJ2-7, with 10 bases identical to TRBD1. V gave up 4 bases and J gave up 2 bases; unmatched junction bases: 11. Germline V CDR1 and CDR2: SGHVS, FNYEAQ. The CDR3 contains 17 residues. The CDR3 nucleotides read TGTGCCAGCAGCTCCACTGCGGGGACAGGGGTGGCCTACGAGCAGTACTTC. Translated, it gives CASSSTAGTGVAYEQYF. Using reference TRBV7-6 and TRBJ2-7 for the parts outside the CDR3, the full variable domain is GAGVSQSPRYKVTKRGQDVALRCDPISGHVSLYWYRQALGQGPEFLTYFNYEAQQDKSGLPNDRFSAERPEGSISTLTIQRTEQRDSAMYRCASSSTAGTGVAYEQYFGPGTRLTVT.

The chain has TRBV5-4 and TRBJ2-7; D is perhaps TRBD1 (6 bases). The CDR3 totals 14 residues. Germline CDR1 reads SGHNT; CDR2 reads YYREEE (reference sequence). V was clipped by 4 bases and J by 6 bases, with 17 bases between them. Here the CDR3 reads CASSGTGTTFEQYF. The CDR3 DNA follows: TGTGCCAGCAGCGGCACCGGGACAACTTTCGAGCAGTACTTC.

This chain uses TRBV15 with TRBJ2-1; 7 bases match TRBD1. CDR1 LNHNV and CDR2 YYDKDF come from the germline V gene (reference sequence). This CDR3 region has 17 residues. Trimming took 1 base from V and 2 from J; bases not matched to a gene: 8. CDR3 loop: CATSRVGTGDPYNEQFF. CDR3 DNA: TGTGCCACCAGCAGAGTAGGAACAGGGGATCCCTACAATGAGCAGTTCTTC.

The chain has TRBV5-5 and TRBJ1-1; the D is unclear. CDR3 length equals 12 residues. V was shortened by 0 bases and J by 6 bases, with 6 bases between the two germline ends. Germline V CDR1 and CDR2: SGHKS, YYEKEE (reference sequence). This CDR3 is CASSLDGSEAFF. CDR3 in DNA: TGTGCCAGCAGCTTGGATGGCTCTGAAGCTTTCTTT. Together with reference TRBV5-5 and TRBJ1-1, the CDR3 gives the full variable domain: DAGVTQSPTHLIKTRGQQVTLRCSPISGHKSVSWYQQVLGQGPQFIFQYYEKEERGRGNFPDRFSARQFPNYSSELNVNALLLGDSALYLCASSLDGSEAFFGQGTRLTVV.

This clone was counted a single time. The chain recombines TRBV11-2 with TRBJ1-4; no clear D. The V gene's germline CDR1 is SGHAT and CDR2 FQNNGV. The CDR3 loop spans 17 amino acids. V was clipped by 4 bases and J by 0 bases, with 15 bases between them. CDR3: CASSYSPAAATNEKLFF. The CDR3 DNA follows: TGTGCCAGCAGCTATAGCCCCGCGGCCGCAACTAATGAAAAACTGTTTTTT.

J is TRBJ2-1 and V is TRBV7-2, with 9 positions matching TRBD2. Germline V gene data show CDR1 as SGHTA and CDR2 as FQGNSA. V shed 4 bases, J shed 6 bases, and the junction held 13 bases outside the gene matches. The CDR3 loop spans 17 amino acids. Here the CDR3 reads CASSSPPFGGGANEQFF. The CDR3 coding sequence is TGTGCCAGCAGCTCCCCTCCTTTTGGCGGGGGGGCCAATGAGCAGTTCTTC.

The rearrangement links TRBV27 to TRBJ1-5; maybe TRBD1 (6 bases). V was pared by 5 bases and J by 0 bases, with 8 bases between. The CDR3 spans 14 residues. The germline gives CDR1 MNHEY, CDR2 SMNVEV (reference sequence). Written as DNA, the CDR3 is TGTGCCAGCAGTAGGACAGTTAGCAATCAGCCCCAGCATTTT. Its protein is CASSRTVSNQPQHF.

V and J are TRBV19 and TRBJ1-2, with 8 nucleotides matching TRBD1. This CDR3 contains 15 residues. V shed 5 bases and J 7 bases; nucleotides not matched to a gene: 12. Per germline, CDR1 LNHDA and CDR2 SQIVND (reference sequence). The CDR3 sequence is CASSPSDRAGGGYTF. The CDR3 DNA is TGTGCCAGTAGTCCATCGGACAGGGCAGGGGGTGGCTACACCTTC.

The chain is built from TRBV4-3 and TRBJ1-4; 8 bases fit TRBD1. The CDR3 is 17 residues long. V gave up 1 base and J gave up 5 bases; unmatched junction bases: 9. Germline V gene data show CDR1 as LGHNA and CDR2 as YSLEER. CDR3 sequence: CASSQAIWTGINEKLFF. The DNA of the CDR3 is TGCGCCAGCAGCCAAGCGATCTGGACAGGGATAAATGAAAAACTGTTTTTT.

The chain has TRBV5-6 and TRBJ2-2, with TRBD1 identical over 11 bases. Germline V CDR1 and CDR2: SGHDT, YYEEEE. Trimming took 3 bases from V and 6 from J; bases not matched to a gene: 4. This CDR3 has 15 residues. CDR3 DNA sequence: TGTGCCAGCAGCTGGGACAGGGGGATCGCCGGGGAGCTGTTTTTT. This encodes CASSWDRGIAGELFF.

About this clone itself: The sample holds other DNA sequences that translate to the same CDR3. J is TRBJ2-3 and V is TRBV5-1; possibly TRBD1 for D (6 bases). V was cut by 0 bases and J by 2 bases, with 10 bases left in between. The CDR3 sequence is 15 residues long. The germline V gene has CDR1 SGHRS and CDR2 YFSETQ. The CDR3, as DNA: TGCGCCAGCAGCTTGGAAGGACAGCACACAGATACGCAGTATTTT. It codes for CASSLEGQHTDTQYF.

The chain recombines TRBV10-3 with TRBJ2-5, with a tentative D call TRBD2 (7 bases). The CDR3 covers 16 residues. V lost 7 bases, J lost 0 bases, and 18 bases lay in between. Germline CDR1 is ENHRY and CDR2 is SYGVKD. CDR3 sequence reads: CAIKGGQQADQETQYF. CDR3 nucleotides: TGTGCCATCAAGGGGGGGCAACAGGCCGACCAAGAGACCCAGTACTTC.

This clone was found a few times. The same CDR3 arises from other DNA sequences in this sample as well. This chain links TRBV19 with TRBJ2-1, with 10 bases lining up with TRBD2. The CDR3 is made up of 15 amino acids. Germline V lookup: CDR1 LNHDA, CDR2 SQIVND (reference sequence). V was clipped by 2 bases and J by 6 bases; unmatched bases: 4. The CDR3 here is CASSISSGGPNEQFF. The CDR3 nucleotides are TGTGCCAGTAGTATATCTAGCGGGGGCCCCAATGAGCAGTTCTTC.

J is TRBJ1-1 and V is TRBV15, with D unclear. This CDR3 comprises 14 residues. The germline CDR1 and CDR2 sequences are LNHNV and YYDKDF (reference sequence). V lost 1 base, J lost 1 base, and 7 bases lay in between. The CDR3 coding sequence is TGTGCCACCAGCAGAGGCAGACAGAACACTGAAGCTTTCTTT. It translates to CATSRGRQNTEAFF.

The CDR3 is CASSEEEGRARVERNYGYTF. CDR3 sequence (DNA): TGTGCCAGCAGTGAAGAGGAAGGAAGGGCCAGGGTAGAGCGTAACTATGGCTACACCTTC. V usage is TRBV6-1 and J usage is TRBJ1-2; perhaps TRBD1 as D (5 bases). The CDR3 has 20 amino acids. Germline assignment: CDR1 MNHNS and CDR2 SASEGT. The germline V and J ends were trimmed by 1 base and 1 base, with 25 bases remaining between them.

This clone was seen once. The chain has TRBV7-8 and TRBJ1-6, with TRBD1 matching over 8 bases. Germline CDR1 reads SGHVS; CDR2 reads FQNEAQ. This CDR3 is 18 amino acids long. V trimming: 2 bases; J trimming: 2 bases; junction bases outside the gene matches: 8. CDR3 region: CASSLIPHRGTYNSPLHF. Written as DNA, the CDR3 is TGTGCCAGCAGCTTAATCCCACACAGGGGGACCTATAATTCACCCCTCCACTTT.

The gene calls are TRBV19 and TRBJ1-5; D remains ambiguous. The CDR3 consists of 14 residues. Trimming stripped 3 bases from V and 3 bases from J, with 9 bases between. CDR1 is LNHDA and CDR2 is SQIVND in the germline V gene (reference sequence). CDR3: CASSIPGYNQPQHF. The CDR3 DNA is TGTGCCAGTAGTATTCCAGGTTACAATCAGCCCCAGCATTTT.

The chain employs TRBV30 and TRBJ2-7; 8 bases match TRBD1. The CDR3 has 16 amino acids. Trimming cost V 3 bases and J 4 bases; bases outside gene matches: 14. The V gene's germline CDR1 is GTSNPN and CDR2 SVGIG (reference sequence). The chain's CDR3 is CAWRRMPGTGTYEQYF. The CDR3 nucleotides read TGTGCCTGGAGAAGAATGCCCGGGACAGGTACTTACGAGCAGTACTTC.

The chain has TRBV4-3 and TRBJ2-7; 7 nucleotides match TRBD1. Germline CDR1 and CDR2: LGHNA and YSLEER. The CDR3 has 18 residues. The J segment lost 5 bases and the V segment lost 0 bases, leaving 16 bases of the junction unmatched. CDR3 DNA: TGCGCCAGCAGCCAAGATTTCCAGGGGGAAAAAAGGCTGAACGAGCAGTACTTC. It specifies CASSQDFQGEKRLNEQYF.